The rows below give T cell receptor beta chains drawn from one sample of a study of blood T cell repertoires in COVID-19. Produced via immunoSEQ multiplex PCR; TCRdb's table is partial and in-frame only. The sample has around 220,000 clones, around 82% seen once. The sequencing input was PBMCs or T cells enriched from blood (not recorded which). Every receptor here comes from a woman in her forties with acute COVID-19. Each CDR3 is given without its conserved first and last residue. A row's size may be missing; if present it is once, few, many or a size class.

TRBJ2-3	TRBV5-4	NA	ASSALARSTDTQY
TRBJ2-1	TRBV3-1/TRBV3-2	many	ASSSRGTSDEQF
TRBJ2-1	TRBV12-3/TRBV12-4	NA	ASSSQGYNEQF
TRBJ2-1	TRBV6-2/TRBV6-3	NA	ASSYSAPSYNEQF
TRBJ1-4	TRBV4-2	few	ASSRKGATGINEKLF
TRBJ2-5	TRBV6-5	NA	ASRGDRGRVETQY
TRBJ2-1	TRBV19	NA	ASSPRSGRAARYNEQF
TRBJ2-1	TRBV28	NA	ASSRPTSLVGYNEQF
TRBJ2-7	TRBV28	once	ASSQQGLYEQY
TRBJ2-1	TRBV10-3	NA	AIRPTSGGSYEQF
TRBJ1-3	TRBV28	NA	ASSPPRSSGNTIY
TRBJ2-5	TRBV7-8	NA	ASSLGQQETQY
TRBJ2-3	TRBV7-7	few	ASSLGSGPTDTQY
TRBJ2-7	TRBV5-4	NA	ASSHRGQAYEQY
TRBJ1-1	TRBV27	NA	ASSLGAGITEAF
TRBJ2-4	TRBV28	NA	ASTRDRSVNIQY
TRBJ1-6	TRBV6-5	NA	ASGSSYNSPLH
TRBJ1-5	TRBV29-1	NA	SVVSGNQPQH
TRBJ2-4	TRBV6-6	NA	ASRLVGFIQY
TRBJ1-1	TRBV13	NA	ASSLGPGTEAF
TRBJ1-5	TRBV6-1	NA	ASSGQGAVGNQPQH
TRBJ2-1	TRBV5-1	NA	ASSLDLDPDEQF
TRBJ1-5	TRBV5-1	NA	ASSLGLGLSNQPQH
TRBJ2-2	TRBV28	NA	ASSGIDRNTGELF
TRBJ2-2	TRBV6-6	NA	ASTSRAAGAELF
TRBJ2-7	TRBV29-1	NA	SVGVRDRLYEQY
TRBJ1-3	TRBV27	NA	ASSYTGGRGNTIY
TRBJ1-4	TRBV7-2	NA	ASSRQGQGEEKLF
TRBJ2-1	TRBV20-1	NA	SASFSTGYGGDEQF
TRBJ1-2	TRBV30	NA	AWSGQGFFGYT
TRBJ1-6	TRBV2	NA	ASSQRQGADSPLH
TRBJ2-3	TRBV19	few	ASSSGLAPYTQY
TRBJ1-2	TRBV27	NA	ASSRDRGLVGYT
TRBJ2-7	TRBV11-2	NA	ASSWTGTTYEQY
TRBJ1-1	TRBV7-6	NA	ASSLVRGWGTEAF
TRBJ2-5	TRBV5-8	once	ASSLDRVEEETQY
TRBJ2-1	TRBV11-3	NA	ASSLDYYNEQF
TRBJ2-2	TRBV18	many	ASSPIIGGTGELF
TRBJ1-1	TRBV19	NA	ASSIKAVGTEAF
TRBJ1-5	TRBV28	NA	ASSPGGPQH
TRBJ1-1	TRBV6-6	NA	ASSTQGAAF
TRBJ2-1	TRBV4-1	NA	ASSQDRGSGEEQF
TRBJ2-7	TRBV29-1	NA	SVRDSSYEQY
TRBJ1-4	TRBV2	NA	ASSVQGSREKLF
TRBJ1-1	TRBV19	NA	ASSRTGNTEAF
TRBJ2-5	TRBV24-1	NA	ATSAPGGETQY
TRBJ2-3	TRBV19	NA	ASSIGSIRLTDTQY
TRBJ1-2	TRBV3-1/TRBV3-2	NA	ASSRRGQFQTGYGYT
TRBJ1-4	TRBV19	NA	ASTHRSEKLF
TRBJ1-5	TRBV2	NA	ASSVDRGSNQPQH
TRBJ2-3	TRBV28	NA	ASSSAGGREDTQY
TRBJ1-2	TRBV24-1	NA	ATSNSIYGYT
TRBJ2-1	TRBV5-1	NA	ASSFQGNLYNEQF
TRBJ2-1	TRBV18	NA	ASSPAADRAYNEQF